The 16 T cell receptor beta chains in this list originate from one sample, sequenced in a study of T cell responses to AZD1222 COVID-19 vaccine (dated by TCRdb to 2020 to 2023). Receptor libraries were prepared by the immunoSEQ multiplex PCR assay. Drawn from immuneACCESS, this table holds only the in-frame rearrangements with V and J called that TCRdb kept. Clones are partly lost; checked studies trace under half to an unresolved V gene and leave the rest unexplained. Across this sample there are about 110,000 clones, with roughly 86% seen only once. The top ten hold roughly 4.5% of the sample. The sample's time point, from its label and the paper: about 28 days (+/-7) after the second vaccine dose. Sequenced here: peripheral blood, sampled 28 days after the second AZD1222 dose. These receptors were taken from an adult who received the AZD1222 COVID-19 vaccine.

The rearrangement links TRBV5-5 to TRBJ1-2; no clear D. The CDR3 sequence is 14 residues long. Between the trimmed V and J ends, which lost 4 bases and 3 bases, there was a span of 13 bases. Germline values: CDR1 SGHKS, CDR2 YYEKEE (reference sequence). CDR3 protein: CASSLRLIDYGYTF. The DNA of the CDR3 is TGTGCCAGCAGCCTAAGGTTGATTGACTATGGCTACACCTTC.

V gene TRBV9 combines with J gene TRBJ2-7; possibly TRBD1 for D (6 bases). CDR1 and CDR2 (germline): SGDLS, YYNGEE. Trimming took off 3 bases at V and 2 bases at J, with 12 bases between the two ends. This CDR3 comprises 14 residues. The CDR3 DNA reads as TGTGCCAGCAGCGCACAGGGATTAACCTACGAGCAGTACTTC. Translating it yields CASSAQGLTYEQYF.

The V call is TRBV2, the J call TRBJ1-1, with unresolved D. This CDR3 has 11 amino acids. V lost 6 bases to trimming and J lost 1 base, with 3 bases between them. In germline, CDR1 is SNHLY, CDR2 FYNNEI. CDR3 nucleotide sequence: TGTGCCAGCAGCCGGAACACTGAAGCTTTCTTT. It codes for CASSRNTEAFF.

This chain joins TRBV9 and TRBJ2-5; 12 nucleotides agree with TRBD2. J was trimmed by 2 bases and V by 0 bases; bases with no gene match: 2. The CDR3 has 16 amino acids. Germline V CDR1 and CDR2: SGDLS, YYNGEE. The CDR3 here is CASSVDLAGGQETQYF. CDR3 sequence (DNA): TGTGCCAGCAGCGTAGATCTAGCGGGGGGGCAAGAGACCCAGTACTTC.

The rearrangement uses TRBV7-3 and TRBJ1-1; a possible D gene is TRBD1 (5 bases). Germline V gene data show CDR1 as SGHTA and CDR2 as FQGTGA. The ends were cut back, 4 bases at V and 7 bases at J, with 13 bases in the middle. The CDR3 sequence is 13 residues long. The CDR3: CASSSQDLGEAFF. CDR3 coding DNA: TGTGCCAGCAGCTCACAGGATCTTGGTGAAGCTTTCTTT.

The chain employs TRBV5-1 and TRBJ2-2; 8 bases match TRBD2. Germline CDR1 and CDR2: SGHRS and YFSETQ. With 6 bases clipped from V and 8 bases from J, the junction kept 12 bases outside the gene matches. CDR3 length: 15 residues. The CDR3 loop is CASIPAGTRGGELFF. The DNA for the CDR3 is TGCGCCAGCATCCCCGCCGGGACTAGAGGTGGGGAGCTGTTTTTT.

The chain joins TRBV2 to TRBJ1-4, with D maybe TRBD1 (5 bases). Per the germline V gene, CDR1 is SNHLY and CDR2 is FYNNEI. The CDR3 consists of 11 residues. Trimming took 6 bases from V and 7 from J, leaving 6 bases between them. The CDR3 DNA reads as TGTGCCAGCAGGGGGCGTGAAAAACTGTTTTTT. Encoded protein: CASRGREKLFF.

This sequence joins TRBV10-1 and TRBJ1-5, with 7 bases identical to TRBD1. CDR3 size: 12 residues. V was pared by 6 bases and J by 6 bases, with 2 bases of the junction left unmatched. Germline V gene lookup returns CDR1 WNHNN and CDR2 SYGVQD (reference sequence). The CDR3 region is CASSRGVQPQHF. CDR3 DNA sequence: TGCGCCAGCAGCAGGGGGGTTCAGCCCCAGCATTTT.

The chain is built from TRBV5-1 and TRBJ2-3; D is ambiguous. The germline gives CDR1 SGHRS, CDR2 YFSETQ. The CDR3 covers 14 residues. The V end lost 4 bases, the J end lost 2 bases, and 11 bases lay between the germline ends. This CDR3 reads CASSIGEVTDTQYF. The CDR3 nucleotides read TGCGCCAGCAGCATCGGAGAGGTCACAGATACGCAGTATTTT.

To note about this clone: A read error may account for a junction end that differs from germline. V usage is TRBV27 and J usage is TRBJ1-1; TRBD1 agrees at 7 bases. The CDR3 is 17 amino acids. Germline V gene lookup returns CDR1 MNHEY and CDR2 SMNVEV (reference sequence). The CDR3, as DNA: TGTGCCAGCAGATTCATACGGACAGGCGACCTAAACAGTGAAGCTTTCTTT. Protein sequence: CASRFIRTGDLNSEAFF.

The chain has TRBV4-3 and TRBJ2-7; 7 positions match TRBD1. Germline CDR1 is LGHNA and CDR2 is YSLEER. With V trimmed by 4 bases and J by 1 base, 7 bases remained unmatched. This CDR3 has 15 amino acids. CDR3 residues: CASSPDRAVSYEQYF. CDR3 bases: TGCGCCAGCAGCCCCGACAGGGCCGTATCCTACGAGCAGTACTTC.

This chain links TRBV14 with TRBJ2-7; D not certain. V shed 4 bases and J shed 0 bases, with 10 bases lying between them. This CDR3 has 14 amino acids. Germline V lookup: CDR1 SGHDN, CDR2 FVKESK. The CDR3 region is CASSPDQSSYEQYF. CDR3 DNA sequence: TGTGCCAGCAGCCCGGACCAGTCCTCCTACGAGCAGTACTTC. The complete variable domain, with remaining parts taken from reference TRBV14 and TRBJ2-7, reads EAGVTQFPSHSVIEKGQTVTLRCDPISGHDNLYWYRRVMGKEIKFLLHFVKESKQDESGMPNNRFLAERTGGTYSTLKVQPAELEDSGVYFCASSPDQSSYEQYFGPGTRLTVT.

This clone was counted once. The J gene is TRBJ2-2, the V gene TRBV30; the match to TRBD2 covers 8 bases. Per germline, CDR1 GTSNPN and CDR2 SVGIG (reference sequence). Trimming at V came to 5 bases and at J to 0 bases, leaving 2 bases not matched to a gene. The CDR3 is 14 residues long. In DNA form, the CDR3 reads TGTGCCTGGTTAGCGGGACCGAACACCGGGGAGCTGTTTTTT. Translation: CAWLAGPNTGELFF.

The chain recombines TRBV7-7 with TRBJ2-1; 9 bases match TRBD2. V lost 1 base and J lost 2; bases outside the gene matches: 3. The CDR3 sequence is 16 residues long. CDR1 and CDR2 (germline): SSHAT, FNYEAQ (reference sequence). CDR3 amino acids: CASSLELAGPYNEQFF. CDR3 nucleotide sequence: TGTGCCAGCAGCTTAGAGCTAGCGGGACCCTACAATGAGCAGTTCTTC. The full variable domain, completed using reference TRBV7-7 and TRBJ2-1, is GAGVSQSPRYKVTKRGQDVTLRCDPISSHATLYWYQQALGQGPEFLTYFNYEAQPDKSGLPSDRFSAERPEGSISTLTIQRTEQRDSAMYRCASSLELAGPYNEQFFGPGTRLTVL.

CDR3 nucleotide sequence: TGTGCCAGCAGCATACGGAGGGGATACAATGAGCAGTTCTTC. Translation gives CASSIRRGYNEQFF. V usage is TRBV27 and J usage is TRBJ2-1; the D gene is possibly TRBD2 (6 bases). V gave up 6 bases and J gave up 4 bases, with 13 bases separating them. CDR3 length equals 14 residues. In germline, CDR1 is MNHEY, CDR2 SMNVEV (reference sequence).

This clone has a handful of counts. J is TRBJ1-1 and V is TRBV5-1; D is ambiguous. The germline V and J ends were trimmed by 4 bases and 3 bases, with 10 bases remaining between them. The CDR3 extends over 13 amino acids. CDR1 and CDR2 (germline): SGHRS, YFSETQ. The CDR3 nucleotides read TGCGCCAGCAGCCGGGGTTCGGACACTGAAGCTTTCTTT. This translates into CASSRGSDTEAFF.